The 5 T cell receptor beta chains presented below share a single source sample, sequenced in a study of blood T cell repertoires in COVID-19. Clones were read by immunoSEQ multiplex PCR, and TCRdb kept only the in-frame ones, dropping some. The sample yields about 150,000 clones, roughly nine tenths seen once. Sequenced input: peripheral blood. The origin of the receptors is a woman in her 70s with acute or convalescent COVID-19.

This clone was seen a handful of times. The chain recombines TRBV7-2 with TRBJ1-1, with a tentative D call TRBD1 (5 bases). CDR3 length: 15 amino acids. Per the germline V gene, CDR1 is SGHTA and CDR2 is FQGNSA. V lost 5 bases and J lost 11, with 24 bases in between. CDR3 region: CASSVNAGPLYGAFF. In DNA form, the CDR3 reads TGTGCCAGCAGCGTAAACGCAGGGCCCCTTTACGGGGCTTTCTTT.

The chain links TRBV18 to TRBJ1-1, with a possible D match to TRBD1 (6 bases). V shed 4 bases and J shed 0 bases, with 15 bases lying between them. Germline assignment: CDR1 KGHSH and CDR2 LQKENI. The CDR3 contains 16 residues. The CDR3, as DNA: TGTGCCAGCTCACGTACTACCGGGACACTGAACACTGAAGCTTTCTTT. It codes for CASSRTTGTLNTEAFF.

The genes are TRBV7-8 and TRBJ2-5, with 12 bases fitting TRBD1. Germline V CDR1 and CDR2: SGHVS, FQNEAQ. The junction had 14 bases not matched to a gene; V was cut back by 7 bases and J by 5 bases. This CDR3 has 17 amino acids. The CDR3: CASTHRTGQGAVETQYF. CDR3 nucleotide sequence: TGTGCCAGCACCCACCGAACGGGACAGGGGGCCGTGGAGACCCAGTACTTC.

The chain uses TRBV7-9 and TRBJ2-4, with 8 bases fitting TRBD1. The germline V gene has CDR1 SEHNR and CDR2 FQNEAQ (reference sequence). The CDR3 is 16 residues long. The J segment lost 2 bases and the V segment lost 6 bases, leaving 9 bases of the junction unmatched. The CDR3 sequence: CASSLNRGVSKNIQYF. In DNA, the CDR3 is TGTGCCAGCAGTTTAAACAGGGGGGTGTCCAAAAACATTCAGTACTTC.

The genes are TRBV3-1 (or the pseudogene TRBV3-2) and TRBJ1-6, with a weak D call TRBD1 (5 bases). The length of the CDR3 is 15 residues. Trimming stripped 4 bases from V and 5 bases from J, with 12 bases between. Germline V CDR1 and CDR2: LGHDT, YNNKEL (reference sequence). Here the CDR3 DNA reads TGTGCCAGCAGCCCGTGGGGGGTAGATAATTCACCCCTCCACTTT. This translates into CASSPWGVDNSPLHF.